This T cell receptor (beta chain) was sequenced during a study of cytomegalovirus exposure and HLA in healthy donors. Study at large: Later, an analysis reported that the approximately 120 validation repertoires had used the same platform as the roughly 700 first-cohort repertoires. Findings of the study overall: The study flagged about 160 TCR beta chains as cytomegalovirus-associated.

V dropped 6 bases and J dropped 2 bases, with 19 bases sitting between them. Germline V gene lookup returns CDR1 SQVTM and CDR2 ANQGSEA. The CDR3 sequence is 15 residues long. For this clone: The antigen is not known.

Libraries were prepared by immunoSEQ multiplex PCR; TCRdb keeps only in-frame clonotypes and omits some of them. The table lists fewer than 80,000 clones, just over 95% of them singletons. The donors were in the roughly 120-subject validation cohort, distinct from the 666-subject first cohort. This chain links TRBV29-1 with TRBJ2-5; D perhaps matches TRBD1 (6 bases). The source is a woman under 30 in good health and CMV-seropositive. Sequenced: PBMCs. CDR3 region: CSVRPGALPQETQYF. The DNA of the CDR3 is TGCAGCGTAAGGCCAGGGGCCCTACCTCAAGAGACCCAGTACTTC.